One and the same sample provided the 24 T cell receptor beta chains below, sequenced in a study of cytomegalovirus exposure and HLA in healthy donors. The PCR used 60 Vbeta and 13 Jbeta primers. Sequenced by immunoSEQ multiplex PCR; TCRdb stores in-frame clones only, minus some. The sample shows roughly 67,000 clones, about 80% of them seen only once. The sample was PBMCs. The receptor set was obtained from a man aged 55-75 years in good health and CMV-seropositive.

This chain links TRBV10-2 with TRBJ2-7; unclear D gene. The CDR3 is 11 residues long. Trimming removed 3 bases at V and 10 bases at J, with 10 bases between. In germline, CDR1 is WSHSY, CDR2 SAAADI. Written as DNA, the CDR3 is TGCGCCAGCAGTGAAACTTCGTCTCAGTACTTC. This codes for CASSETSSQYF.

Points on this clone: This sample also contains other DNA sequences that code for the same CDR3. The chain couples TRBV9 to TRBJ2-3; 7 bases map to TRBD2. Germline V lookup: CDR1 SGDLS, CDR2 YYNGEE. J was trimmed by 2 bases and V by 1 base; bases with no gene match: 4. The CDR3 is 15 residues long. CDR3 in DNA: TGTGCCAGCAGCGTAACGGGGGGATCCACAGATACGCAGTATTTT. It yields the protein CASSVTGGSTDTQYF.

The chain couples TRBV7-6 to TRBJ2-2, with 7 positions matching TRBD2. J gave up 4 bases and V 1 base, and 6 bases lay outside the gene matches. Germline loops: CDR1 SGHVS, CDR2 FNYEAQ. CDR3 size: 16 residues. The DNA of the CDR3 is TGTGCCAGCAGCTTAGTACGAGCGGGGTCCACCGGGGAGCTGTTTTTT. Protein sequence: CASSLVRAGSTGELFF.

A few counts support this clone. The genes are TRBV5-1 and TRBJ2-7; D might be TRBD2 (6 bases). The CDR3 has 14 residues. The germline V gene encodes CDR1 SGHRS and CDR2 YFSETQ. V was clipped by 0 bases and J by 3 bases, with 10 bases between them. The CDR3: CASSLGGSGYEQYF. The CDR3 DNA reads TGCGCCAGCAGCTTGGGGGGTAGCGGCTACGAGCAGTACTTC.

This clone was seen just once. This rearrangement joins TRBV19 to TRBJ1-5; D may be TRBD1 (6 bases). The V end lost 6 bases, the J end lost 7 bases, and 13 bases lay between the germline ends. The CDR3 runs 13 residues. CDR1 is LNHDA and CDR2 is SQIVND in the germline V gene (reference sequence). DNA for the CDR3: TGTGCCAGTAGAGGGGGATTTGGACAGCCCCAGCATTTT. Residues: CASRGGFGQPQHF.

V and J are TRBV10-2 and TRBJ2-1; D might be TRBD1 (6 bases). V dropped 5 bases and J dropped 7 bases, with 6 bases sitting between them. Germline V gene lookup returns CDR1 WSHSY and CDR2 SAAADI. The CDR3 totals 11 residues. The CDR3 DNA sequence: TGCGCCAGCAGTAGGGGGAATGAGCAGTTCTTC. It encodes CASSRGNEQFF.

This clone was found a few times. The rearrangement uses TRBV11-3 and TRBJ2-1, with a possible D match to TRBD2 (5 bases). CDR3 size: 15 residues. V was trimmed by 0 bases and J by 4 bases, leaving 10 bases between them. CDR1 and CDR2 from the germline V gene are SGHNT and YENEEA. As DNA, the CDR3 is TGTGCCAGCAGCTTAGACAAGGACTTATACAATGAGCAGTTCTTC. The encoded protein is CASSLDKDLYNEQFF.

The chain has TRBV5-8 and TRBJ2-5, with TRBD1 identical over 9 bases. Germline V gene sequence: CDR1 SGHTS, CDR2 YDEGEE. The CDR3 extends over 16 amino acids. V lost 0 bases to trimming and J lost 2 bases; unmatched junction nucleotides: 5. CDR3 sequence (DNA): TGTGCCAGCAGCTTGGACGGGACAGGGAGGCAAGAGACCCAGTACTTC. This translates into CASSLDGTGRQETQYF.

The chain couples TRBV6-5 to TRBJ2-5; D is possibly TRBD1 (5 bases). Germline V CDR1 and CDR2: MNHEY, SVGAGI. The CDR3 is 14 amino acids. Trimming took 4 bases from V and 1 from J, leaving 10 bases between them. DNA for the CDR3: TGTGCCAGCAGTTTCTCCAGGGTCCAAGAGACCCAGTACTTC. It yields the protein CASSFSRVQETQYF.

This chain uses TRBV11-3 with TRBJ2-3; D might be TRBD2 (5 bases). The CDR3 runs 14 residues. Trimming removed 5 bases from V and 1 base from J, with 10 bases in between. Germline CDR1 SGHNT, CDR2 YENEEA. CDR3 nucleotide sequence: TGTGCCAGCAGCAGGAACGGGGGCACAGATACGCAGTATTTT. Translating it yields CASSRNGGTDTQYF.

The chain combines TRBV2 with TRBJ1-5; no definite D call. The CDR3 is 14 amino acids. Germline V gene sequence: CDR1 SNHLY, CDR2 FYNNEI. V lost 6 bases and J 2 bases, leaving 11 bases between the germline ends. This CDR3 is CASRSFQGNQPQHF. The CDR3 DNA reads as TGTGCCAGCAGAAGTTTTCAGGGCAATCAGCCCCAGCATTTT.

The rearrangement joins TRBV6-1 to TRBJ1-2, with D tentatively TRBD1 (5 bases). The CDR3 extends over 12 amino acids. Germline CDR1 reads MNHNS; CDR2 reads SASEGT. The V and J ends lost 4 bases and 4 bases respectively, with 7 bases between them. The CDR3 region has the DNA TGTGCCAGCAGTGGGCAGGGCTATGGCTACACCTTC. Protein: CASSGQGYGYTF.

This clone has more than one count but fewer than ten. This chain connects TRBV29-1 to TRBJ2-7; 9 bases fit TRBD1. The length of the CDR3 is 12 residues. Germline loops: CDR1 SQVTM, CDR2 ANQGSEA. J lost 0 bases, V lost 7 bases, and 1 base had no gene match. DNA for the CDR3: TGCAGCGGACAGGGGGACTCCTACGAGCAGTACTTC. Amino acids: CSGQGDSYEQYF.

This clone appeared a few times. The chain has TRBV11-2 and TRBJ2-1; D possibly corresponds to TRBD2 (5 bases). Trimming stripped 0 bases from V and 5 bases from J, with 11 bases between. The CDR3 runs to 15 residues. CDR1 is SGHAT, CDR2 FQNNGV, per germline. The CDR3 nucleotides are TGTGCCAGCAGCTTAGATTCGGGATCCCACAATGAGCAGTTCTTC. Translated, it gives CASSLDSGSHNEQFF. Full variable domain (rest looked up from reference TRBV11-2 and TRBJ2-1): EAGVAQSPRYKIIEKRQSVAFWCNPISGHATLYWYQQILGQGPKLLIQFQNNGVVDDSQLPKDRFSAERLKGVDSTLKIQPAKLEDSAVYLCASSLDSGSHNEQFFGPGTRLTVL.

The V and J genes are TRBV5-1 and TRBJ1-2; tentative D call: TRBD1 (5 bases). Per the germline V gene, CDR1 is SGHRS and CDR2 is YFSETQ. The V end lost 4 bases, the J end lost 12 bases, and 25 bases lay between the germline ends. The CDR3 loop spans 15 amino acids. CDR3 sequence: CASSKEGQGTRLDTF. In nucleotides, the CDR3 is TGCGCCAGCAGCAAAGAAGGCCAGGGAACCCGATTGGACACCTTC.

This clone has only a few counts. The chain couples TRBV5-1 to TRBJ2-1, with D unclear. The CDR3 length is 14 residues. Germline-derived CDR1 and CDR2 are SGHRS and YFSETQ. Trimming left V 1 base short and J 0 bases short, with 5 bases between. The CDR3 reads CASSLMSSYNEQFF. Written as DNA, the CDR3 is TGCGCCAGCAGCTTGATGAGCTCCTACAATGAGCAGTTCTTC. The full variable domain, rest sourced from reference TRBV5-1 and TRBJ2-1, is KAGVTQTPRYLIKTRGQQVTLSCSPISGHRSVSWYQQTPGQGLQFLFEYFSETQRNKGNFPGRFSGRQFSNSRSEMNVSTLELGDSALYLCASSLMSSYNEQFFGPGTRLTVL.

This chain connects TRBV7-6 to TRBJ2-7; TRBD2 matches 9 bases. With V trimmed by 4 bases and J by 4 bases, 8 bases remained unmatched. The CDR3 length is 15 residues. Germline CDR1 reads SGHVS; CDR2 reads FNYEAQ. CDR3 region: CASSSPAGGGYEQYF. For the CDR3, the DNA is TGTGCCAGCAGCTCCCCAGCGGGGGGAGGTTACGAGCAGTACTTC.

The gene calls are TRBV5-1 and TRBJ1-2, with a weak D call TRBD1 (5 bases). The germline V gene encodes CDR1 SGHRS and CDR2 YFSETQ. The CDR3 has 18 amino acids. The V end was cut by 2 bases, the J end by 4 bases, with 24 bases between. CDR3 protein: CASSFGAVKEGPFYGYTF. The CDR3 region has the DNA TGCGCCAGCAGCTTCGGGGCCGTGAAGGAGGGTCCCTTCTATGGCTACACCTTC. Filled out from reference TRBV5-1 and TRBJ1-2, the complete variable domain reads KAGVTQTPRYLIKTRGQQVTLSCSPISGHRSVSWYQQTPGQGLQFLFEYFSETQRNKGNFPGRFSGRQFSNSRSEMNVSTLELGDSALYLCASSFGAVKEGPFYGYTFGSGTRLTVV.

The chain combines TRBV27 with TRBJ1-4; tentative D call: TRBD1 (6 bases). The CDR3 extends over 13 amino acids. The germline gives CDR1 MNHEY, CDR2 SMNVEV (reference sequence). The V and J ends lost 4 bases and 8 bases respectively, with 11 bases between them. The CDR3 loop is CASSWAGEEKLFF. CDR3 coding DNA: TGTGCCAGCAGTTGGGCAGGGGAAGAAAAACTGTTTTTT.

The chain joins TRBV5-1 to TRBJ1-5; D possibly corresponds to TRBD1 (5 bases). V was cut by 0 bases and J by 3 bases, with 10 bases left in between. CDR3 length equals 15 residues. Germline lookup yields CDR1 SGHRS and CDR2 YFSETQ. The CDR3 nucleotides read TGCGCCAGCAGCTTGGAGGGGCAGGACAATCAGCCCCAGCATTTT. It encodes CASSLEGQDNQPQHF. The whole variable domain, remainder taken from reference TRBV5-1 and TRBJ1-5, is KAGVTQTPRYLIKTRGQQVTLSCSPISGHRSVSWYQQTPGQGLQFLFEYFSETQRNKGNFPGRFSGRQFSNSRSEMNVSTLELGDSALYLCASSLEGQDNQPQHFGDGTRLSIL.

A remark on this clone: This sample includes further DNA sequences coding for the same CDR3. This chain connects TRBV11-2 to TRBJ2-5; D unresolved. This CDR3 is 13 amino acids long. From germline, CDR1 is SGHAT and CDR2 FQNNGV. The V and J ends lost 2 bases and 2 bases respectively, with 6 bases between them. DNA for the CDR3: TGTGCCAGCAGCTTACAGGTACAAGAGACCCAGTACTTC. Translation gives CASSLQVQETQYF.

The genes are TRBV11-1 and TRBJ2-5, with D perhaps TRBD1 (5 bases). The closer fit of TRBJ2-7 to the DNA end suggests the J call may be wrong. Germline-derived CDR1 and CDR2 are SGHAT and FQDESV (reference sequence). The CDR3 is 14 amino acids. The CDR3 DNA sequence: TGTGCCAGCAGCCAATTCGACAGCTCCTACGAGCAGTACTTC. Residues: CASSQFDSSYEQYF.

CDR3 in amino acids: CASSRGSGELFF. In DNA form, the CDR3 reads TGTGCCAGCAGCCGAGGTAGCGGGGAGCTGTTTTTT. The chain links TRBV13 to TRBJ2-2; D gene ambiguous. Deletions cut 5 bases from V and 7 bases from J, with 8 bases between. CDR3 size: 12 residues. Germline V gives CDR1 PRHDT, CDR2 FYEKMQ (reference sequence). Supplemented by reference TRBV13 and TRBJ2-2, the full variable domain reads AAGVIQSPRHLIKEKRETATLKCYPIPRHDTVYWYQQGPGQDPQFLISFYEKMQSDKGSIPDRFSAQQFSDYHSELNMSSLELGDSALYFCASSRGSGELFFGEGSRLTVL.

This CDR3 reads CASSFGENTEAFF. CDR3 bases: TGTGCCAGCAGCTTCGGGGAGAACACTGAAGCTTTCTTT. The chain recombines TRBV7-2 with TRBJ1-1, with D unclear. Germline-derived CDR1 and CDR2 are SGHTA and FQGNSA. This CDR3 has 13 amino acids. V was trimmed by 3 bases and J by 1 base, leaving 6 bases between them.